The 31 T cell receptor beta chains below were found in one sample sequenced in a study of CD8 T cells in ankylosing spondylitis (dated by TCRdb to the late 2010s). No antigen has been assigned to these receptors. What the work shows at the level of the full study, not this receptor alone: A TCR beta motif of seven or eight highly homologous amino acid variants appeared characteristic of blood from ankylosing spondylitis patients.

The receptor library was made with 5' RACE. Sequencing used an Illumina HiSeq 2500. Through fastp at Q25 and MiXCR, TCRdb rebuilt clones from the public reads, retaining in-frame beta chains. CDR3 protein duplicates are merged, each entry listing the most common genes and DNA. This sample is represented by about 220,000 distinct CDR3 sequences; approximately 7.3% of them were singletons. Approximately 15% of the sample goes to the ten largest clones. The specimen was blood, either unsorted or a sorted T cell fraction (not recorded which). The receptor source for this set is a male donor with ankylosing spondylitis.

This clonotype was counted at least ten times. The rearrangement uses TRBV12-3 or TRBV12-4 and TRBJ2-7; the D is unclear. The CDR3 spans 12 residues. V shed 5 bases and J shed 3 bases, with 8 bases lying between them. The CDR3 DNA is TGTGCCAGCAGTGAGTTCATCTACGAGCAGTACTTC. It encodes CASSEFIYEQYF.

This clonotype was seen a handful of times. This chain links TRBV7-9 with TRBJ2-3; D possibly corresponds to TRBD1 (5 bases). The length of the CDR3 is 11 residues. CDR1 SEHNR and CDR2 FQNEAQ come from the germline V gene (reference sequence). Trimming took 5 bases from V and 5 from J, leaving 5 bases between them. Written as DNA, the CDR3 is TGTGCCAGCAGCGACAGAGATACGCAGTATTTT. Protein sequence: CASSDRDTQYF.

This chain joins TRBV11-2 and TRBJ2-7; 9 bases map to TRBD2. With 1 base clipped from V and 2 bases from J, the junction kept 3 bases outside the gene matches. Germline CDR1 is SGHAT and CDR2 is FQNNGV. The CDR3 extends over 15 amino acids. Here the CDR3 DNA reads TGTGCCAGCAGCTTAGGGCGGGAGGGCGCCTACGAGCAGTACTTC. It yields the protein CASSLGREGAYEQYF.

V gene TRBV19 combines with J gene TRBJ2-4, with no clear D. Between the trimmed V and J ends, which lost 6 bases and 5 bases, there was a span of 14 bases. The CDR3 length is 14 residues. Germline V gene lookup returns CDR1 LNHDA and CDR2 SQIVND (reference sequence). CDR3 loop: CASSPSAGENIQYF. The CDR3 region has the DNA TGTGCCAGTAGCCCGAGCGCCGGAGAAAACATTCAGTACTTC.

This clonotype showed up many times. V and J are TRBV12-3 or TRBV12-4 and TRBJ1-5; no clear D gene. The germline V and J ends were trimmed by 3 bases and 4 bases, with 4 bases remaining between them. The CDR3 extends over 12 amino acids. CDR3 coding DNA: TGTGCCAGCAGTTTTACGAATCAGCCCCAGCATTTT. Translated: CASSFTNQPQHF.

In this sample, this clonotype turned up many times. The chain couples TRBV7-3 to TRBJ1-1; the D is unclear. CDR1 and CDR2 (germline): SGHTA, FQGTGA. CDR3 length equals 15 residues. V was clipped by 5 bases and J by 0 bases, with 13 bases between them. The CDR3 DNA reads as TGTGCCAGCAGCCTCCTCCGGCGGATGAACACTGAAGCTTTCTTT. Protein product: CASSLLRRMNTEAFF.

The table lists this clonotype with many counts. The gene calls are TRBV5-1 and TRBJ1-1; possibly TRBD1 for D (5 bases). Per the germline V gene, CDR1 is SGHRS and CDR2 is YFSETQ. There are 15 residues in the CDR3. Deletions cut 4 bases from V and 10 bases from J, with 23 bases between. The CDR3 DNA is TGCGCCAGCAGCCTGGAGAGGACAAAGAGGTCAGGAGCTTTCTTT. Translating gives CASSLERTKRSGAFF.

This clonotype was observed many times. V and J are TRBV28 and TRBJ2-5; D is unresolved. This CDR3 region has 14 residues. Trimming left V 2 bases short and J 2 bases short, with 9 bases between. Germline CDR1 reads MDHEN; CDR2 reads SYDVKM. The CDR3 region is CASSLKGWQETQYF. As DNA, the CDR3 is TGTGCCAGCAGTTTAAAAGGATGGCAAGAGACCCAGTACTTC.

This clonotype was seen many times. This chain joins TRBV4-3 and TRBJ1-4; no firm D call. The V end was cut by 0 bases, the J end by 8 bases, with 7 bases between. The CDR3 extends over 13 amino acids. CDR1 and CDR2 from the germline V gene are LGHNA and YSLEER. CDR3 region: CASSQDTEEKLFF. The DNA for the CDR3 is TGCGCCAGCAGCCAAGATACTGAGGAAAAACTGTTTTTT.

This clonotype appeared a single time. The chain employs TRBV20-1 and TRBJ2-7, with 7 bases aligning to TRBD1. The germline gives CDR1 DFQATT, CDR2 SNEGSKA (reference sequence). V lost 5 bases, J lost 0 bases, and 4 bases stayed unmatched. The CDR3 runs 13 residues. For the CDR3, the DNA is TGCAGTGCTTTTACAGGGGACTCCTACGAGCAGTACTTC. Encoded protein: CSAFTGDSYEQYF.

This clonotype has a count of ten or more. The rearrangement uses TRBV7-9 and TRBJ2-1, with 10 positions matching TRBD2. The CDR3 is 15 residues long. The germline V gene encodes CDR1 SEHNR and CDR2 FQNEAQ (reference sequence). The V and J ends lost 5 bases and 4 bases, in that order; junction bases with no gene match: 5. CDR3 nucleotides: TGTGCCAGCAGCGCCGGACTAGCGGTTTACAATGAGCAGTTCTTC. It encodes CASSAGLAVYNEQFF. The whole variable domain, filled in from reference TRBV7-9 and TRBJ2-1, reads DTGVSQNPRHKITKRGQNVTFRCDPISEHNRLYWYRQTLGQGPEFLTYFQNEAQLEKSRLLSDRFSAERPKGSFSTLEIQRTEQGDSAMYLCASSAGLAVYNEQFFGPGTRLTVL.

This clonotype was counted at least ten times. V gene TRBV19 combines with J gene TRBJ1-1; a weak D match, TRBD1 (5 bases). Trimming pared 5 bases from V and 6 bases from J, leaving 13 bases between. Germline lookup yields CDR1 LNHDA and CDR2 SQIVND (reference sequence). This CDR3 has 13 residues. The CDR3 here is CASSWGFEAEAFF. CDR3 nucleotide sequence: TGTGCCAGTAGTTGGGGGTTTGAAGCTGAAGCTTTCTTT.

This clonotype turned up a few times. This chain joins TRBV6-2 or TRBV6-3 and TRBJ2-6; D not resolved. The CDR3 is 20 residues long. Between the trimmed V and J ends, which lost 0 bases and 0 bases, there was a span of 18 bases. Germline CDR1 MNHEY, CDR2 SVGEGT. The CDR3 reads CASSYSPSVGFSSGANVLTF. In DNA form, the CDR3 reads TGTGCCAGCAGTTACTCCCCCTCAGTAGGGTTTAGCTCTGGGGCCAACGTCCTGACTTTC.

This clonotype was found many times. The rearrangement joins TRBV27 to TRBJ2-7, with D possibly TRBD1 on 7 matching bases. The CDR3 sequence is 15 residues long. The V end was cut by 6 bases, the J end by 3 bases, with 18 bases between. Germline CDR1 reads MNHEY; CDR2 reads SMNVEV (reference sequence). CDR3 DNA: TGTGCCAGCAGCCTAAGACAGGGAGGAAGCTACGAGCAGTACTTC. Its translation: CASSLRQGGSYEQYF.

This clonotype was seen more than once but under ten times. CDR3 bases: TGTGCCAGCAGCACTGGACAGCCCTACGAGCAGTACTTC. This translates into CASSTGQPYEQYF. The chain is built from TRBV7-8 and TRBJ2-7, with D possibly matching TRBD1 (6 bases). Trimming removed 5 bases at V and 2 bases at J, with 10 bases between. The CDR3 runs to 13 residues. Per the germline V gene, CDR1 is SGHVS and CDR2 is FQNEAQ.

This clonotype was seen more than once but under ten times. This chain links TRBV6-2 or TRBV6-3 with TRBJ2-3; possible D gene TRBD2, 6 bases. This CDR3 is 15 amino acids long. V gave up 2 bases and J gave up 4 bases, with 13 bases separating them. CDR1 is MNHEY, CDR2 SVGEGT, per germline. CDR3 DNA: TGTGCCAGCAGTTACGCTGGGGGGAGATCAGATACGCAGTATTTT. It yields the protein CASSYAGGRSDTQYF.

This clonotype turned up a few times. Here the CDR3 DNA reads TGTGCCAGCAGCGAGGACAGGGAAGCCTACGAGCAGTACTTC. This codes for CASSEDREAYEQYF. This chain uses TRBV7-2 with TRBJ2-7; 8 nucleotides align to TRBD1. The CDR3 length is 14 residues. With V trimmed by 5 bases and J by 2 bases, 5 bases remained unmatched. CDR1 and CDR2 from the germline V gene are SGHTA and FQGNSA.

Ten or more counts support this clonotype. The genes are TRBV2 and TRBJ1-2, with D possibly TRBD1 on 5 matching bases. The CDR3 length is 14 residues. V lost 3 bases and J 2 bases, leaving 10 bases between the germline ends. CDR1 and CDR2 from the germline V gene are SNHLY and FYNNEI. For the CDR3, the DNA is TGTGCCAGCAGTGAGGGACCGCTGAACTATGGCTACACCTTC. This gives the protein CASSEGPLNYGYTF.

The sample holds many counts of this clonotype. The V gene is TRBV18, the J gene TRBJ2-7; 7 nucleotides line up with TRBD1. CDR1 is KGHSH, CDR2 LQKENI, per germline. The CDR3 consists of 16 residues. V shed 0 bases, J shed 2 bases, and the junction held 7 bases outside the gene matches. CDR3 region: CASSPPEDRRPYEQYF. In DNA form, the CDR3 reads TGTGCCAGCTCACCACCGGAGGACAGGCGGCCCTACGAGCAGTACTTC.

There are many counts of this clonotype. The rearrangement links TRBV29-1 to TRBJ1-1; a possible D gene is TRBD1 (5 bases). V was shortened by 5 bases and J by 0 bases, with 16 bases between the two germline ends. This CDR3 region has 15 residues. Germline-derived CDR1 and CDR2 are SQVTM and ANQGSEA. The CDR3 here is CSVRGGARMNTEAFF. CDR3 sequence (DNA): TGCAGCGTTCGAGGCGGGGCACGGATGAACACTGAAGCTTTCTTT.

With respect to this clonotype: Being one base from a much bigger clone, this may be a read error. This sequence joins TRBV6-2 or TRBV6-3 and TRBJ2-5, with 9 positions matching TRBD2. The CDR3 loop spans 15 amino acids. Germline V CDR1 and CDR2: MNHEY, SVGEGT. CDR3 protein: CASSSLSGSRETEYF. The CDR3 DNA is TGTGCCAGCAGTTCACTTAGCGGGAGTCGGGAGACCGAGTACTTC.

This clonotype was seen more than once but under ten times. CDR3 region: CAWSADPYNEQFF. Here the CDR3 DNA reads TGTGCCTGGAGTGCGGACCCTTACAATGAGCAGTTCTTC. This rearrangement joins TRBV30 to TRBJ2-1; no clear D gene. The V end lost 1 base, the J end lost 4 bases, and 8 bases lay between the germline ends. CDR1 is GTSNPN, CDR2 SVGIG, per germline (reference sequence). The CDR3 has 13 residues.

At least ten counts were recorded for this clonotype. The chain carries TRBV11-2 and TRBJ2-7; 8 bases line up with TRBD1. The CDR3 extends over 15 amino acids. Germline V gene sequence: CDR1 SGHAT, CDR2 FQNNGV. Unmatched junction bases numbered 9, after V lost 5 bases and J lost 3 bases. The CDR3 reads CASSAGAGGHYEQYF. The CDR3 nucleotides read TGTGCCAGCAGCGCCGGGGCAGGGGGCCACTACGAGCAGTACTTC.

This clonotype came up a few times. CDR3 amino acids: CASSQERGGRGTEAFF. The DNA for the CDR3 is TGCGCCAGCAGCCAAGAACGAGGGGGCAGGGGCACTGAAGCTTTCTTT. This sequence joins TRBV4-1 and TRBJ1-1; 7 bases align to TRBD1. This CDR3 contains 16 residues. The trim removed 0 bases at V and 4 bases at J, leaving 8 bases unmatched. From germline, CDR1 is MGHRA and CDR2 YSYEKL.

In regard to this clonotype: One end of the junction does not line up with germline, which may come from a read error. V usage is TRBV18 and J usage is TRBJ1-4; D is unresolved. The CDR3 loop spans 12 amino acids. CDR1 and CDR2 (germline): KGHSH, LQKENI. CDR3 sequence (DNA): TGTACCAGCTCACCTGAAGATGAAAAACTGTTTTTT. Translation gives CTSSPEDEKLFF.

The J gene is TRBJ1-1, the V gene TRBV7-9; a possible D gene is TRBD1 (6 bases). The length of the CDR3 is 13 residues. V dropped 6 bases and J dropped 4 bases, with 12 bases sitting between them. Germline V CDR1 and CDR2: SEHNR, FQNEAQ (reference sequence). CDR3 protein: CASSNRGATEAFF. DNA for the CDR3: TGTGCCAGCAGTAATCGGGGGGCCACTGAAGCTTTCTTT.

There are many counts of this clonotype. The gene calls are TRBV12-3 or TRBV12-4 and TRBJ1-4, with D perhaps TRBD1 (5 bases). The CDR3 covers 13 residues. The ends were cut back, 5 bases at V and 8 bases at J, with 12 bases in the middle. The DNA for the CDR3 is TGTGCCAGCAGTGCCAGGGCGGCCGAAAAACTGTTTTTT. Translated: CASSARAAEKLFF.

This clonotype was seen many times. The chain couples TRBV10-2 to TRBJ1-2; D gene ambiguous. The germline V gene encodes CDR1 WSHSY and CDR2 SAAADI. CDR3 size: 12 residues. V gave up 4 bases and J gave up 7 bases, with 10 bases separating them. CDR3 loop: CASSGPVFGYTF. The CDR3 region has the DNA TGCGCCAGCAGTGGTCCGGTCTTTGGCTACACCTTC.

This clonotype has at least ten counts. This rearrangement joins TRBV7-9 to TRBJ1-6; D may be TRBD1 (6 bases). From germline, CDR1 is SEHNR and CDR2 FQNEAQ (reference sequence). V lost 0 bases, J lost 3 bases, and 12 bases lay in between. The CDR3 spans 17 residues. In DNA, the CDR3 is TGTGCCAGCAGCTTAGCAGGGGGGCTACGCTATAATTCACCCCTCCACTTT. Its translation: CASSLAGGLRYNSPLHF.

At least ten counts were recorded for this clonotype. The chain employs TRBV6-2 or TRBV6-3 and TRBJ1-1; the D is unclear. Germline V gives CDR1 MNHEY, CDR2 SVGEGT. The CDR3 runs 18 residues. V dropped 6 bases and J dropped 1 base, with 24 bases sitting between them. CDR3 DNA: TGTGCCAGCAGCGAGCTCTCCCGGGCCCAGGAAGAGAACACTGAAGCTTTCTTT. Translating it yields CASSELSRAQEENTEAFF.

In its sample, this clonotype was seen a few times. The chain combines TRBV6-2 or TRBV6-3 with TRBJ1-6; D might be TRBD1 (5 bases). Germline CDR1 reads MNHEY; CDR2 reads SVGEGT. CDR3 length equals 13 residues. The V gene lost 8 bases and the J gene lost 5 bases, with 10 bases spanning the gap. As DNA, the CDR3 is TGTGCCAGCTGGACACCACATAATTCACCCCTCCACTTT. It codes for CASWTPHNSPLHF.